This TCR beta chain was captured by sequencing in a study of blood T cell repertoires in COVID-19 (dated by TCRdb to about 2020). Looking at the study overall: Samples from collaborators originated in the United States, Italy and Spain and spanned both the acute and convalescent phases of COVID-19. Sample metadata almost always included a de-identified subject ID, COVID-19 status, age in years and sex. Samples came from the ongoing ImmuneRACE study (first 160 participants) plus 1,254 subjects from 6 global collaborators. The prospective study material was composed of cDNA or gDNA derived from T cells, B-cell-depleted T cells, or PBMCs. The repertoires were released in a freely available public database meant as a resource for research on the immune response to SARS-CoV-2. The dataset comprised deeply sampled blood TCRbeta repertoires from subjects exposed to, actively infected with, or recovered from COVID-19. Where available, HLA class I and class II types were obtained from metadata supplied by the sample provider rather than from assay-based typing.

TCRbeta CDR3 regions were amplified from genomic DNA using the immunoSEQ Assay, a bias-controlled multiplex PCR. The source study handled its data this way. The number of nucleated cells in each sample was estimated by amplification of reference gene primers within the assay. Sequence reads were collapsed and filtered to measure the absolute abundance of every unique TCRbeta CDR3 rearrangement. For each sample, productive Simpson clonality was calculated as the square root of Simpson's diversity index across productive rearrangements. TCRdb's version of the immuneACCESS table is confined to in-frame rearrangements and falls short of the full clone set. An unresolved V gene accounts for under half of the shortfall where checked; the remainder is of unknown origin. The V and J calls and clone size were taken over from that table, and D and trimming were inferred from the DNA. The sample contains about 250,000 clones, about 87% of them found a single time. Jointly, the top ten make up 2.5% to 3.5% of the sample.

On this clone itself: This clone's antigen is unknown. No base quality values were provided; no much bigger clone lies one nucleotide off.

Overall study outcomes, separate from this receptor: How much clinical and demographic metadata was included differed by source and by participant, and the metadata was provided uncurated.

Enrolling through a virtual design, the prospective study's participants ranged in age from about 18 to 100 years and lived across about two dozen United States geographic areas. Cohort assignment in the prospective study relied on participant-reported clinical history from a screening survey and a study questionnaire. Exposed participants were defined as having been in contact with someone with a PCR-confirmed or clinician-diagnosed COVID-19 case within 2 weeks of study entry. In the prospective study, mobile phlebotomists collected whole blood, serum and a nasopharyngeal or oropharyngeal swab from each participant. Prospective study participants could optionally give additional blood draws and questionnaires over an approximately two-month period. Blood samples from the prospective study were shipped frozen or at room temperature prior to DNA extraction. From a lookup of the germline V gene, CDR1 and CDR2 are KGHSH and LQKENI. The CDR3 numbers 12 residues from cysteine through phenylalanine. Just CDR3 DNA is preserved here, 36 bases in frame from base 1. Trimming takes 1 base off V and 6 bases off J; junction bases not matched to a gene: 0.

The receptor chain draws on TRBV18 and TRBJ2-7; 7 junctional bases match TRBD2. This clonotype originated in a middle-aged woman who had been exposed to COVID-19. Sequenced material: PBMCs or T cells enriched from blood (not recorded which). This receptor carries the CDR3 CASSPRGGEQYF. Read as DNA, the sequence is TGTGCCAGCTCACCACGGGGGGGCGAGCAGTACTTC.